The 23 T cell receptor beta chains in this list originate from one sample, sequenced in a study of CD8 T cells in ankylosing spondylitis. MiXCR, applied by TCRdb to the 5' RACE reads, yields one record per CDR3 protein. The sample contains 220,000 or so distinct CDR3 sequences, about 11% of which appear only once. Sequenced: blood, either unsorted or a sorted T cell fraction (not recorded which). These receptors all stem from a male donor with ankylosing spondylitis or in good health (not recorded which).

V is TRBV7-9 and J is TRBJ1-6; no definite D call. The CDR3 length is 16 residues. Germline loops: CDR1 SEHNR, CDR2 FQNEAQ (reference sequence). Trimming took off 4 bases at V and 8 bases at J, with 18 bases between the two ends. The CDR3 sequence: CASSSAANERHSPLHF. The CDR3 nucleotides read TGTGCCAGCAGCTCGGCAGCAAACGAGCGACATTCACCCCTCCACTTT.

A remark on this clonotype: Being one base from a much bigger clone, this may be a read error. The chain employs TRBV9 and TRBJ2-3; possible D gene TRBD1, 7 bases. Germline-derived CDR1 and CDR2 are SGDLS and YYNGEE. The CDR3 is made up of 12 amino acids. With 4 bases removed from V and 11 bases from J, the gap between germline ends came to 14 bases. CDR3 loop: CASSPQGGLQYF. The DNA for the CDR3 is TGTGCCAGCAGCCCCCAGGGGGGCCTGCAGTATTTT.

This clonotype showed up many times. The rearrangement joins TRBV2 to TRBJ2-1; TRBD1 agrees at 7 bases. Germline-derived CDR1 and CDR2 are SNHLY and FYNNEI. This CDR3 spans 10 amino acids. V shed 7 bases and J 14 bases; nucleotides not matched to a gene: 5. This CDR3 is CASKGQDEFF. The DNA for the CDR3 is TGTGCCAGCAAAGGACAGGACGAGTTCTTC.

The chain employs TRBV5-1 and TRBJ2-2; TRBD2 matches at 11 bases. CDR1 and CDR2 from the germline V gene are SGHRS and YFSETQ. The CDR3 length is 16 residues. V was clipped by 4 bases and J by 0 bases; unmatched bases: 2. The DNA of the CDR3 is TGCGCCAGCAGCACGGGACTAGCGGCGAACACCGGGGAGCTGTTTTTT. As protein: CASSTGLAANTGELFF.

The table lists this clonotype with many counts. The chain has TRBV5-6 and TRBJ2-1; the D gene is possibly TRBD2 (6 bases). The V end lost 4 bases, the J end lost 0 bases, and 20 bases lay between the germline ends. CDR3 length equals 18 residues. CDR1 and CDR2 from the germline V gene are SGHDT and YYEEEE. The CDR3 loop is CASSGGSLTGSSYNEQFF. The CDR3 bases are TGTGCCAGCAGCGGGGGGTCCCTTACCGGAAGCTCCTACAATGAGCAGTTCTTC.

This clonotype has at least ten counts. The chain recombines TRBV5-1 with TRBJ2-1; 14 positions match TRBD2. This CDR3 has 16 residues. Germline V gene lookup returns CDR1 SGHRS and CDR2 YFSETQ. V lost 4 bases to trimming and J lost 6 bases; unmatched junction nucleotides: 6. The CDR3 sequence: CASSTGTSGGPNEQFF. In DNA form, the CDR3 reads TGCGCCAGCAGCACGGGGACTAGCGGGGGACCCAATGAGCAGTTCTTC.

This clonotype was recorded at least ten times. V is TRBV3-1 and J is TRBJ2-3, with D possibly matching TRBD1 (6 bases). The CDR3 totals 14 residues. Germline assignment: CDR1 LGHDT and CDR2 YNNKEL (reference sequence). V lost 6 bases to trimming and J lost 7 bases, with 17 bases between them. The CDR3 reads CASSQQGRSNTQYF. As DNA, the CDR3 is TGTGCCAGCAGTCAACAGGGTCGGTCGAATACGCAGTATTTT.

This clonotype was found many times. The V gene is TRBV5-1, the J gene TRBJ2-3; no clear D gene. CDR3 length: 15 residues. Trimming took 2 bases from V and 4 from J, leaving 14 bases between them. Germline V gene sequence: CDR1 SGHRS, CDR2 YFSETQ. The CDR3 DNA reads as TGCGCCAGCAGCTTTAATCGAGCGCCCGCAGATACGCAGTATTTT. This sequence encodes CASSFNRAPADTQYF.

The sample holds many counts of this clonotype. The chain combines TRBV9 with TRBJ1-3; maybe TRBD1 (5 bases). The CDR3 runs 14 residues. V was trimmed by 1 base and J by 2 bases, leaving 7 bases between them. Germline-derived CDR1 and CDR2 are SGDLS and YYNGEE. CDR3 nucleotide sequence: TGTGCCAGCAGCGTACAGGGAGCTGGAAACACCATATATTTT. It specifies CASSVQGAGNTIYF.

This clonotype was counted many times. This chain uses TRBV20-1 with TRBJ2-2; weak D call: TRBD1 (5 bases). The CDR3 runs to 13 residues. With 5 bases removed from V and 9 bases from J, the gap between germline ends came to 16 bases. Germline V gene sequence: CDR1 DFQATT, CDR2 SNEGSKA (reference sequence). The CDR3 coding sequence is TGCAGTGCTGGCTTGAAAAGGGGCTGGGAGCTGTTTTTT. This codes for CSAGLKRGWELFF.

This clonotype was counted only a few times. The rearrangement uses TRBV27 and TRBJ2-7, with no clear D. Trimming took 2 bases from V and 2 from J, leaving 10 bases between them. CDR1 is MNHEY, CDR2 SMNVEV, per germline (reference sequence). This CDR3 has 14 amino acids. CDR3 residues: CASSLRGGAYEQYF. The CDR3 coding sequence is TGTGCCAGCAGTTTAAGAGGCGGCGCCTACGAGCAGTACTTC.

Concerning this clonotype: A single base separates this from a much larger clone, so it may be a read error. J is TRBJ1-1 and V is TRBV12-3 or TRBV12-4; D might be TRBD1 (5 bases). Trimming shortened V by 0 bases and J by 4 bases, and 18 bases separated the two germline ends. The CDR3 contains 17 residues. The CDR3 here is CASSLALGEWTTTEAFF. The CDR3 DNA reads as TGTGCCAGCAGTTTAGCGCTAGGGGAGTGGACGACCACTGAAGCTTTCTTT.

The CDR3 reads CASRRTGTGELFF. Written as DNA, the CDR3 is TGTGCCAGCAGGAGGACAGGGACCGGGGAGCTGTTTTTT. The rearrangement joins TRBV6-6 to TRBJ2-2, with 8 nucleotides matching TRBD1. The CDR3 covers 13 residues. The germline CDR1 and CDR2 sequences are MNHNY and SVGAGI (reference sequence). V was clipped by 6 bases and J by 5 bases; unmatched bases: 2.

This clonotype showed up just a few times. This chain joins TRBV28 and TRBJ2-2; TRBD1 agrees at 11 bases. The CDR3 runs 13 residues. CDR1 is MDHEN and CDR2 is SYDVKM in the germline V gene. The V gene end was trimmed by 11 bases and the J gene end by 4 bases; junction bases not matched to a gene: 3. The CDR3 loop is CAAGQGVTGELFF. The CDR3 DNA is TGTGCCGCGGGACAGGGGGTCACCGGGGAGCTGTTTTTT. Complete variable domain (other parts from reference TRBV28 and TRBJ2-2): DVKVTQSSRYLVKRTGEKVFLECVQDMDHENMFWYRQDPGLGLRLIYFSYDVKMKEKGDIPEGYSVSREKKERFSLILESASTNQTSMYLCAAGQGVTGELFFGEGSRLTVL.

This clonotype has only a few counts. V usage is TRBV11-2 and J usage is TRBJ2-5; 10 positions agree with TRBD2. The length of the CDR3 is 16 residues. The germline gives CDR1 SGHAT, CDR2 FQNNGV. The V and J ends lost 5 bases and 7 bases, in that order; junction bases with no gene match: 13. CDR3 amino acids: CASSSRLAGTSGTQYF. In DNA form, the CDR3 reads TGTGCCAGCAGCAGTCGACTAGCGGGTACCTCCGGGACCCAGTACTTC.

This clonotype has a count of ten or more. The chain is built from TRBV20-1 and TRBJ1-2, with TRBD1 identical over 7 bases. The CDR3 is 13 amino acids. CDR1 is DFQATT, CDR2 SNEGSKA, per germline (reference sequence). Trimming at V came to 3 bases and at J to 8 bases, leaving 9 bases not matched to a gene. The DNA for the CDR3 is TGCAGTGCTAGTCAGACAGGGAGGGACGGCTACACCTTC. Residues: CSASQTGRDGYTF.

As to this clonotype: Being one base from a much bigger clone, this may be a read error. This likely comes from a read error, as the CDR3 has no conserved phenylalanine or tryptophan at its end. The chain combines TRBV5-1 with TRBJ1-1, with a weak D call TRBD1 (6 bases). Trimming shortened V by 4 bases and J by 11 bases, and 15 bases separated the two germline ends. CDR3 length equals 12 residues. Germline V gene sequence: CDR1 SGHRS, CDR2 YFSETQ. The CDR3 nucleotides are TGCGCCAGCAGCACCACTGGGGGGGCGGCTTTCTTA. Translated, it gives CASSTTGGAAFL.

This clonotype was counted only a few times. This chain connects TRBV9 to TRBJ2-7; D is undetermined. The CDR3 loop spans 13 amino acids. The V gene lost 2 bases and the J gene lost 5 bases, with 11 bases spanning the gap. The germline V gene has CDR1 SGDLS and CDR2 YYNGEE. The CDR3 sequence is CASSVGKKDEQYF. CDR3 in DNA: TGTGCCAGCAGCGTGGGGAAGAAGGACGAGCAGTACTTC.

Remarks on this clonotype: It may be a read error: a sequence one base away is much more abundant. This sequence joins TRBV5-1 and TRBJ1-5, with TRBD1 as a possible D gene (5 bases). Trimming took off 5 bases at V and 3 bases at J, with 9 bases between the two ends. The CDR3 covers 13 residues. Germline lookup yields CDR1 SGHRS and CDR2 YFSETQ. The CDR3 loop reads CASRVDTNQPQHF. CDR3 nucleotides: TGCGCCAGCAGGGTGGACACCAATCAGCCCCAGCATTTT.

This clonotype has more than one count but fewer than ten. V is TRBV7-3 and J is TRBJ2-3, with a possible D match to TRBD2 (7 bases). The CDR3 has 14 amino acids. Germline V gene lookup returns CDR1 SGHTA and CDR2 FQGTGA. V was cut by 8 bases and J by 5 bases, with 17 bases left in between. The CDR3 sequence is CASSGGGGGDTQYF. Here the CDR3 DNA reads TGTGCCAGCTCAGGCGGGGGCGGCGGAGATACGCAGTATTTT.

This clonotype was seen a few times. The chain links TRBV12-3 or TRBV12-4 to TRBJ2-3; 7 nucleotides align to TRBD2. Trimming removed 3 bases from V and 2 bases from J; junction bases left unmatched: 5. The CDR3 consists of 15 residues. The CDR3 DNA reads TGTGCCAGCAGTTTGTACGGGGGGAACACAGATACGCAGTATTTT. Translating gives CASSLYGGNTDTQYF.

This clonotype has at least ten counts. The gene calls are TRBV10-3 and TRBJ2-2, with TRBD1 matching 10 bases. This CDR3 has 16 residues. In germline, CDR1 is ENHRY, CDR2 SYGVKD. After removal of 0 bases from V and 3 bases from J, the junction contained 1 base not matched to a gene. CDR3 DNA sequence: TGTGCCATCAGTGAGTCGGGGACAGGGGACACCGGGGAGCTGTTTTTT. It codes for CAISESGTGDTGELFF.

This clonotype was detected ten times or more. The chain has TRBV7-2 and TRBJ2-3, with no clear D. Per germline, CDR1 SGHTA and CDR2 FQGNSA. This CDR3 is 14 amino acids long. Trimming removed 1 base from V and 5 bases from J, with 10 bases in between. The CDR3 loop reads CASSLVASRDTQYF. Here the CDR3 DNA reads TGTGCCAGCAGCTTAGTCGCCAGCCGAGATACGCAGTATTTT.